This is a list of T cell receptor beta chains from one sample in a study of blood T cell repertoires in COVID-19. Only in-frame clones appear in the TCRdb table, and some are missing; sequencing was by immunoSEQ multiplex PCR. The sample contains around 460,000 clones, roughly 90% of which appear only once. The sample comprised peripheral blood. The source of these receptors is a young man with COVID-19, enrolled during active disease. Each CDR3 is given with its conserved first and last residue. Each record gives: J gene, D gene, V gene, clone size, CDR3 DNA, CDR3 protein. D genes are given only for firm matches. The size field is filled for only some rows; it gives once, few, many or a size class.

TRBJ1-4 | - | TRBV16 | - | TGTGCCAGCAGCCAATTTCAGGGGAACGAAAAACTGTTTTTT | CASSQFQGNEKLFF
TRBJ2-3 | TRBD2 | TRBV6-4 | - | TGTGCCAGCAGTGCCCAGCGGGGAGGGGTAGATACGCAGTATTTT | CASSAQRGGVDTQYF
TRBJ2-3 | - | TRBV9 | - | TGTGCCAGCAGCGTAACAGGGTCGGATACGCAGTATTTT | CASSVTGSDTQYF
TRBJ1-1 | - | TRBV11-2 | - | TGTGCCAGCAGCTTTTCTTCTCAGGGGAGAGGTGAAGCTTTCTTT | CASSFSSQGRGEAFF
TRBJ2-7 | TRBD1 | TRBV19 | - | TGTGCCAGTAGTCCCAGACAGGGATCCTACGAGCAGTACTTC | CASSPRQGSYEQYF
TRBJ1-1 | TRBD1 | TRBV19 | - | TGTGCCAGTAGTATAAGTAGACAGGGAAAAACTGAAGCTTTCTTT | CASSISRQGKTEAFF
TRBJ1-5 | TRBD1 | TRBV19 | - | TGTGCCAGTAGTATGGAGGGGACAGGGAGGTCCCAGCATTTT | CASSMEGTGRSQHF
TRBJ1-2 | TRBD1 | TRBV10-3 | once | TGTGCCATCAGTGAGGAGGGGGCGGCTAACTATGGCTACACCTTC | CAISEEGAANYGYTF
TRBJ1-1 | TRBD1 | TRBV6-5 | - | TGTGCCAGCAGGAGACAGGGAGTCACTGAAGCTTTCTTT | CASRRQGVTEAFF
TRBJ1-4 | TRBD1 | TRBV18 | - | TGTGCCAGCTCCCGACAGGGGGCGCATGCAACTAATGAAAAACTGTTTTTT | CASSRQGAHATNEKLFF
TRBJ1-4 | - | TRBV18 | - | TGTGCCAGCTCACGGACAGACGATGAAAAACTGTTTTTT | CASSRTDDEKLFF
TRBJ1-2 | - | TRBV29-1 | many | TGCAGCGTTCCCCGTACGGGAGGCCAGGCGGGAGATGGCTACACCTTC | CSVPRTGGQAGDGYTF
TRBJ2-7 | - | TRBV27 | - | TGTGCCAGCAGTAGTCCGGACAGATCCTACGAGCAGTACTTC | CASSSPDRSYEQYF
TRBJ2-7 | - | TRBV24-1 | - | TGTGCCACCAGTGTCACATTGGGGCAGAGCTACGAGCAGTACTTC | CATSVTLGQSYEQYF
TRBJ1-5 | - | TRBV12-3/TRBV12-4 | - | TGTGCCAGCAGGTTTCCAACAGGCCCTCCCCAGCATTTT | CASRFPTGPPQHF
TRBJ1-4 | TRBD1 | TRBV5-6 | - | TGTGCCAGCAGCCGGACAGGGGTAAATGAAAAACTGTTTTTT | CASSRTGVNEKLFF
TRBJ2-1 | - | TRBV9 | - | TGTGCCAGCAGCCCCTCAAAACTTAATGAGCAGTTCTTC | CASSPSKLNEQFF
TRBJ1-4 | - | TRBV12-3/TRBV12-4 | - | TGTGCCAGCAGTTTTTTGAGGAATGAAAAACTGTTTTTT | CASSFLRNEKLFF
TRBJ1-1 | - | TRBV14 | - | TGTGCCAGCAGCCTTGACTGGAACACTGAAGCTTTCTTT | CASSLDWNTEAFF
TRBJ2-2 | TRBD1 | TRBV2 | - | TGTGCCAGCAGGGGACAGGAATACACCGGGGAGCTGTTTTTT | CASRGQEYTGELFF
TRBJ2-3 | TRBD2 | TRBV18 | once | TGTGCCAGCTCACCTCTCTCTCTAGCGGGGCCAGCAGATACGCAGTATTTT | CASSPLSLAGPADTQYF
TRBJ1-1 | - | TRBV5-1 | - | TGCGCCAGCAGCTCAGGGAACATGAACACTGAAGCTTTCTTT | CASSSGNMNTEAFF
TRBJ1-5 | - | TRBV19 | few | TGTGCCAGTAGTATCCAGGGGCCCGCTGAGTCCCAGCATTTT | CASSIQGPAESQHF
TRBJ2-3 | TRBD2 | TRBV4-1 | - | TGCGCCAGCAGCCTCGGGACTAACACAGATACGCAGTATTTT | CASSLGTNTDTQYF
TRBJ2-7 | - | TRBV5-6 | - | TGTGCCAGCAGCTTGGGAGCAGGGGTTTCCTACGAGCAGTACTTC | CASSLGAGVSYEQYF
TRBJ2-7 | TRBD1 | TRBV7-8 | once | TGTGCCAGCAGCTTCCAATACCTCCCGGGACAGACCTTAGAGCAGTACTTC | CASSFQYLPGQTLEQYF
TRBJ1-1 | - | TRBV2 | - | TGTGCCAGCAGTGAGCGGAGGGACACTGAAGCTTTCTTT | CASSERRDTEAFF
TRBJ2-1 | - | TRBV15 | - | TGTGCCACCAGCAGCTCGACCGGACAGCCTTACAATGAGCAGTTCTTC | CATSSSTGQPYNEQFF
TRBJ2-2 | TRBD1 | TRBV5-4 | - | TGTGCCAGCAGCCTTGGACAGGGTACGGCCGGGGAGCTGTTTTTT | CASSLGQGTAGELFF
TRBJ2-7 | - | TRBV7-9 | - | TGTGCCAGCAGCCCAGGTTATTCCGAGCAGTACTTC | CASSPGYSEQYF
TRBJ2-5 | TRBD2 | TRBV11-2 | - | TGTGCCAGCAGCTTGACTAGCGGGGGACCTTCTCAAGAGACCCAGTACTTC | CASSLTSGGPSQETQYF
TRBJ2-7 | TRBD2 | TRBV27 | - | TGTGCCAGCAAAGACGGACTAGCGGTGACCTACGAGCAGTACTTC | CASKDGLAVTYEQYF
TRBJ1-2 | TRBD1 | TRBV24-1 | - | TGTGCCACCAGTGATTGGGGACAGGGCGGCTATGGCTACACCTTC | CATSDWGQGGYGYTF
TRBJ1-6 | TRBD1 | TRBV6-5 | - | TGTGCCAGCACTCCGGGACAGTCTAATTCACCCCTCCACTTT | CASTPGQSNSPLHF
TRBJ1-2 | - | TRBV2 | - | TGTGCCAGCAGTGAGATGGGGAGAGGCTACACCTTC | CASSEMGRGYTF
TRBJ1-1 | - | TRBV15 | - | TGTGCCACCAGCCCAGAGGGTGGCCCCACTGAAGCTTTCTTT | CATSPEGGPTEAFF
TRBJ2-2 | - | TRBV5-4 | - | TGTGCCAGCAGCGCGGAGAGCGGGGAGCTGTTTTTT | CASSAESGELFF
TRBJ1-3 | - | TRBV18 | - | TGTGCCAGCACAACTGGAAACACCATATATTTT | CASTTGNTIYF
TRBJ2-1 | - | TRBV6-5 | - | TGTGCCGTTCAACCCGGGACTTCGTGGTACAATGAGCAGTTCTTC | CAVQPGTSWYNEQFF
TRBJ1-4 | - | TRBV5-1 | - | TGCGCCAGCAGCGCCGAACAGGGATCAAATGAAAAACTGTTTTTT | CASSAEQGSNEKLFF
TRBJ2-7 | - | TRBV9 | - | TGTGCCAGCAGTGACCCCAGCGACGAGCAGTACTTC | CASSDPSDEQYF
TRBJ2-1 | - | TRBV30 | - | TGTGCCTGGAGTGTCAGTCTAGCTGGTGAGCAGTTCTTC | CAWSVSLAGEQFF